The sequence of this T cell receptor beta chain was determined in a study of regulatory T cells in long-lasting Graves disease. Looking at the study overall: Prior antithyroid drug treatment in newly diagnosed Graves' patients lasted under 3 months. Whole-study findings and limits: Lower TCR diversity was seen in persistent Graves' patients than in newly diagnosed ones. Persistent disease preferred TRBV28, TRBJ1-2 and TRBJ2-5; new disease, TRBV20-1 and TRBJ2-1.

Sequencing libraries for TCR beta were prepared with iRepertoire HTBI primers and Arm-PCR of CDR3 regions. TCRdb fed the multiplex PCR reads into MiXCR, producing one record per CDR3 protein. Among roughly 560,000 distinct CDR3 sequences, 16% were seen once, and the ten largest hold roughly 25%. Ten or more counts support this clonotype. No antigen is known for it. The V end lost 5 bases, the J end lost 6 bases, and 11 bases lay between the germline ends. This CDR3 comprises 12 residues. Stated time point: newly diagnosed GD, antithyroid drugs for less than 3 months. From PBMCs, RNA was extracted and then used to make the TCR library. An endocrinology department located in Xi'an, China, was where the patients came from. Separately, the same data were catalogued under a study of T cells in Graves' hyperthyroidism and ophthalmopathy.

The source is a woman aged 40-60 years with Graves disease. The source material was peripheral blood mononuclear cells (PBMCs), sampled at new diagnosis, from a patient treated with antithyroid drugs. The chain couples TRBV12-3 or TRBV12-4 to TRBJ2-7, with D perhaps matching TRBD1 (5 bases). Written as DNA, the CDR3 is TGTGCCAGCAGTGGGCAGGGTGGCGAGCAGTACTTC. Its translation: CASSGQGGEQYF.